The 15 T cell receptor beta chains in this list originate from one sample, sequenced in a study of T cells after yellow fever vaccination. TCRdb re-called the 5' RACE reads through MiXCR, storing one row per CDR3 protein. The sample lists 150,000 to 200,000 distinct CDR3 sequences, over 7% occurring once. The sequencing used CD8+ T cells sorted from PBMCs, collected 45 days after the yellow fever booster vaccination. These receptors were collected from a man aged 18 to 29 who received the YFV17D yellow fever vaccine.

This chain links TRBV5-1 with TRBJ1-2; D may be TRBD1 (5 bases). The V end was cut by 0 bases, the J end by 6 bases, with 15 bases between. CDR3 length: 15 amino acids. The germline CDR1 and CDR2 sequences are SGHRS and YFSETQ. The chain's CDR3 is CASSLGDGGVHGYTF. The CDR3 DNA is TGCGCCAGCAGCTTGGGAGATGGAGGGGTTCATGGCTACACCTTC.

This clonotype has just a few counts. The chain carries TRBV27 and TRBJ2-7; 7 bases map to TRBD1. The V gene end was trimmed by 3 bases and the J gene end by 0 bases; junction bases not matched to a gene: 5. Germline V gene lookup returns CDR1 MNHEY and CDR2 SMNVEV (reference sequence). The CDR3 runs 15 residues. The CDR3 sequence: CASSLGAGGSYEQYF. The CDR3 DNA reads TGTGCCAGCAGTTTGGGGGCAGGGGGCTCCTACGAGCAGTACTTC.

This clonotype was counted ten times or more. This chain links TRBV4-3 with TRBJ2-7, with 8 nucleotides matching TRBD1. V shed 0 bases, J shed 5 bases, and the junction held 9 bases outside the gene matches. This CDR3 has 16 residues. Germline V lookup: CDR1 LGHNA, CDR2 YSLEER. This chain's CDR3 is CASSQDYRGTGDEQYF. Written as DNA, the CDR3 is TGCGCCAGCAGCCAAGATTATAGGGGGACAGGCGACGAGCAGTACTTC.

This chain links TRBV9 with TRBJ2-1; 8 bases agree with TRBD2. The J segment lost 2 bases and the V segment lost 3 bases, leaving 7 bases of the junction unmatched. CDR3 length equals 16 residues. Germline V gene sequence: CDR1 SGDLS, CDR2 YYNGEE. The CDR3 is CASSEETSGTYNEQFF. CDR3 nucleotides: TGTGCCAGCAGCGAGGAAACTAGCGGTACCTACAATGAGCAGTTCTTC.

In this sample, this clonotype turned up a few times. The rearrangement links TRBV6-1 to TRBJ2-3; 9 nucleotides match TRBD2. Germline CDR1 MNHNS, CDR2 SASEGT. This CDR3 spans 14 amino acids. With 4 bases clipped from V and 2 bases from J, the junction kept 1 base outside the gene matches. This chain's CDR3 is CASSGLAVTDTQYF. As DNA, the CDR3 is TGTGCCAGCAGTGGACTAGCGGTCACAGATACGCAGTATTTT.

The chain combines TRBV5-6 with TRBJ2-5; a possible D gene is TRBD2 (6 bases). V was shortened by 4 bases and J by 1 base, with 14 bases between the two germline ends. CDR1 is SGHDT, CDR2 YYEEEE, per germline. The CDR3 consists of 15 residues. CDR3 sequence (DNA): TGTGCCAGCAGCCCTCGGAGGGGCGGCCAAGAGACCCAGTACTTC. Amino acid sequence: CASSPRRGGQETQYF.

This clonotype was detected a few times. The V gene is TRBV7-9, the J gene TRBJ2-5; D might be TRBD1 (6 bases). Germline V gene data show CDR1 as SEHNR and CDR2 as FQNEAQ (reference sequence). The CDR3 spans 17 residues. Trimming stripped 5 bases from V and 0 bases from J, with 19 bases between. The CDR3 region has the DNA TGTGCCAGCAGCCCCCGGCGCAGGGGATTGTACCAAGAGACCCAGTACTTC. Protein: CASSPRRRGLYQETQYF.

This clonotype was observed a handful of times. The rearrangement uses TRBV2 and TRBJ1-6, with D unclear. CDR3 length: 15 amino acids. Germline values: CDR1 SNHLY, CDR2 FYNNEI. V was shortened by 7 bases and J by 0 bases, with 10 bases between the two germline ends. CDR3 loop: CASKGLSSYNSPLHF. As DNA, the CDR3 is TGTGCCAGCAAAGGGCTGAGCTCCTATAATTCACCCCTCCACTTT.

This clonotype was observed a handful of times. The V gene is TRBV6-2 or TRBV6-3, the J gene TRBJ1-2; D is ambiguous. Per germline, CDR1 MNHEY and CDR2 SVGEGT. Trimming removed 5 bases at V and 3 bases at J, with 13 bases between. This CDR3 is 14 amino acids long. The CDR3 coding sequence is TGTGCCAGCAGTCAGGTCGGCGACTACTATGGCTACACCTTC. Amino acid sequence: CASSQVGDYYGYTF.

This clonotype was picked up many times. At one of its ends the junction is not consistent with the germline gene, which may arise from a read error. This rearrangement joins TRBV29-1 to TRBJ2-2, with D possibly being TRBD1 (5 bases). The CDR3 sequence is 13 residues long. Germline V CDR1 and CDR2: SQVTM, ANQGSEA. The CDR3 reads CSAEDSITGELFF. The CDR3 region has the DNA TGCAGCGCTGAAGACAGTATCACCGGGGAGCTGTTTTTT.

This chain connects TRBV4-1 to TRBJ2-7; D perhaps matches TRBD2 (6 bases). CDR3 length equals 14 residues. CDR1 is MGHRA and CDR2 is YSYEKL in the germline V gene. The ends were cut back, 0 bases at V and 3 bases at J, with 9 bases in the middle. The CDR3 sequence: CASSQDGGIYEQYF. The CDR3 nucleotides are TGCGCCAGCAGCCAAGACGGGGGAATCTACGAGCAGTACTTC.

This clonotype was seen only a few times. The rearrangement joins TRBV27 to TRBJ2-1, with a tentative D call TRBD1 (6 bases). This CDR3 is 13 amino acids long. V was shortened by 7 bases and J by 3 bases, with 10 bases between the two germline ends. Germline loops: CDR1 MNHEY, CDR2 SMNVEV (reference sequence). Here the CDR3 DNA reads TGTGCCAGCATGGGGGCCAGCTACAATGAGCAGTTCTTC. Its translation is CASMGASYNEQFF.

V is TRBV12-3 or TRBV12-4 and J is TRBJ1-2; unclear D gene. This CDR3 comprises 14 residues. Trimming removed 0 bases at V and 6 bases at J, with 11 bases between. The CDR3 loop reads CASSLAGRLDGYTF. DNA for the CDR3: TGTGCCAGCAGTTTAGCCGGGCGACTTGATGGCTACACCTTC.

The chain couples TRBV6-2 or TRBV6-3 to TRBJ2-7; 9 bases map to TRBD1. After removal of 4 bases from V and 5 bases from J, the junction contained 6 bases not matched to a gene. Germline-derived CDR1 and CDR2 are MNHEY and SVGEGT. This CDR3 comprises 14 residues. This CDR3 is CASSSNRGLDEQYF. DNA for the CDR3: TGTGCCAGCAGTTCGAACAGGGGGCTAGACGAGCAGTACTTC.

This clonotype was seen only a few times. For the CDR3, the DNA is TGTGCCAGCAGCTTAGATTTGACTAGCGGTGACAATGAGCAGTTCTTC. It codes for CASSLDLTSGDNEQFF. The chain links TRBV11-2 to TRBJ2-1, with 9 positions matching TRBD2. Germline assignment: CDR1 SGHAT and CDR2 FQNNGV. The J segment lost 5 bases and the V segment lost 0 bases, leaving 5 bases of the junction unmatched. CDR3 length: 16 amino acids.